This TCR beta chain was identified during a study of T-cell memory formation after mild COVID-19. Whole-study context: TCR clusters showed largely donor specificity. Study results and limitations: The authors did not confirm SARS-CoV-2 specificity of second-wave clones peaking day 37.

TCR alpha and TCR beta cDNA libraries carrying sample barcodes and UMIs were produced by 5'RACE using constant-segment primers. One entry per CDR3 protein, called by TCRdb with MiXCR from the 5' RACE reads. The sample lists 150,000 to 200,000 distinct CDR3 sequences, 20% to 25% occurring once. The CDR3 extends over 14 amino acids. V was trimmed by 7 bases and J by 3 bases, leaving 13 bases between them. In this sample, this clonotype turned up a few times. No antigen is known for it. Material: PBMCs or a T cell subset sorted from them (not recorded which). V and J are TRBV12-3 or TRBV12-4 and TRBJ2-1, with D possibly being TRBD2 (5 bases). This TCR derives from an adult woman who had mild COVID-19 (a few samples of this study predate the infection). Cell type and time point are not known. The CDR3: CASIGADVYNEQFF. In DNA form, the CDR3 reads TGTGCCAGCATTGGAGCGGACGTCTACAATGAGCAGTTCTTC.